This is a list of T cell receptor beta chains from one sample in a study of control samples from healthy donors and cancer patients. Assay: immunoSEQ multiplex PCR; the TCRdb copy retains only in-frame clones and omits some. The sample carries 100,000 to 150,000 clones, approximately 92% recorded once. Sequenced sample: PBMCs. These receptors were taken from a man aged 80 or over with head and neck cancer. The CDR3 runs from the conserved cysteine through the conserved F or W. The D gene is left open where the match is weak. Rows may omit the clone size; those that give it use once, few, many or a size class.

NA	TRBV18	TRBJ2-3	NA	CASSPTRAPDATQYF	TGTGCCAGCTCACCAACAAGGGCCCCCGATGCTACGCAGTATTTT
NA	TRBV5-4	TRBJ1-4	few	CASSSTRGTTNEKLFF	TGTGCCAGCAGCTCCACCAGGGGAACTACTAATGAAAAACTGTTTTTT
NA	TRBV7-8	TRBJ2-7	NA	CASSLGLENYEQYF	TGTGCCAGCAGCTTAGGTCTAGAAAACTACGAGCAGTACTTC
TRBD1	TRBV29-1	TRBJ2-7	NA	CSVRDRRSSYEQYF	TGCAGCGTGCGGGACAGGAGAAGCTCCTACGAGCAGTACTTC
NA	TRBV2	TRBJ2-5	NA	CASSYSQETQYF	TGTGCCAGCAGTTACAGTCAAGAGACCCAGTACTTC
NA	TRBV6-1	TRBJ1-2	NA	CASSDLFRGDYGYTF	TGTGCCAGCAGTGATTTATTTCGAGGGGATTATGGCTACACCTTC
TRBD1	TRBV3-1/TRBV3-2	TRBJ1-2	NA	CASGFKQGSGYTF	TGTGCCAGCGGCTTTAAACAGGGGAGTGGCTACACCTTC
NA	TRBV7-2	TRBJ2-2	NA	CASSLGRSTGELFF	TGTGCCAGCAGCTTAGGGCGGTCCACCGGGGAGCTGTTTTTT
TRBD2	TRBV13	TRBJ2-3	few	CASSLGLAGDGADTQYF	TGTGCCAGCAGCTTAGGCTTGGCGGGGGATGGCGCAGATACGCAGTATTTT
NA	TRBV30	TRBJ1-1	NA	CAWGLPEALRGGTGTEAFF	TGTGCCTGGGGTTTGCCAGAGGCACTTCGGGGCGGGACGGGTACTGAAGCTTTCTTT
TRBD2	TRBV10-1	TRBJ2-1	NA	CASSAIAGGPHNEQFF	TGCGCCAGCAGTGCCATAGCGGGAGGGCCCCACAATGAGCAGTTCTTC
NA	TRBV2	TRBJ1-2	once	CASVHGDYGYTF	TGTGCCAGCGTACACGGTGACTATGGCTACACCTTC
NA	TRBV13	TRBJ1-1	NA	CASSLAGTGHTEAFF	TGTGCCAGCAGCTTAGCCGGAACAGGGCACACTGAAGCTTTCTTT
NA	TRBV7-2	TRBJ2-3	NA	CASSRQSGSTDTQYF	TGTGCCAGCAGCCGTCAGAGCGGGAGCACAGATACGCAGTATTTT
NA	TRBV7-2	TRBJ2-5	NA	CASSSRIGEETQYF	TGTGCCAGCAGCTCCCGGATTGGAGAAGAGACCCAGTACTTC
TRBD1	TRBV5-8	TRBJ1-3	NA	CASSPTGVFGNTIYF	TGTGCCAGCAGCCCGACAGGGGTGTTTGGAAACACCATATATTTT
NA	TRBV6-1	TRBJ1-6	NA	CASSEVLRISSYNSPLHF	TGTGCCAGCAGTGAAGTCCTAAGAATCAGCTCCTATAATTCACCCCTCCACTTT
NA	TRBV11-2	TRBJ1-5	few	CASSLNSNQPQHF	TGTGCCAGCAGCTTAAACAGCAATCAGCCCCAGCATTTT
NA	TRBV5-8	TRBJ2-4	NA	CASSLAQGSGLAKNIQYF	TGTGCCAGCAGCTTGGCTCAGGGGTCGGGCTTAGCCAAAAACATTCAGTACTTC
NA	TRBV19	TRBJ1-6	NA	CASSARGDSPLHF	TGTGCCAGTAGCGCCAGGGGTGATTCACCCCTCCACTTT
NA	TRBV19	TRBJ2-2	NA	CASSTHPPGAGELFF	TGTGCCAGTAGTACCCACCCCCCAGGAGCCGGGGAGCTGTTTTTT
TRBD1	TRBV19	TRBJ1-5	NA	CASSIRDRDQPQHF	TGTGCCAGTAGTATCAGGGACAGGGATCAGCCCCAGCATTTT
TRBD1	TRBV5-5	TRBJ1-5	NA	CASSLLGVTGVGQPQHF	TGTGCCAGCAGCTTACTGGGGGTAACAGGGGTTGGCCAGCCCCAGCATTTT
TRBD1	TRBV19	TRBJ1-2	NA	CATTGQQYGYTF	TGTGCCACCACGGGACAGCAATATGGCTACACCTTC
NA	TRBV4-1	TRBJ2-1	NA	CASSQSEFGNHNEQFF	TGCGCCAGCAGCCAATCAGAGTTCGGGAACCACAATGAGCAGTTCTTC
NA	TRBV19	TRBJ2-7	NA	CASSFRSFYEQYF	TGTGCCAGTAGTTTCAGGAGCTTCTACGAGCAGTACTTC
NA	TRBV12-3/TRBV12-4	TRBJ2-7	NA	CASSHYEQYF	TGTGCCAGCAGCCACTACGAGCAGTACTTC
TRBD2	TRBV29-1	TRBJ2-7	NA	CSVDGTSGGSYEQYF	TGCAGCGTTGATGGGACTTCGGGGGGTTCCTACGAGCAGTACTTC
TRBD1	TRBV3-1/TRBV3-2	TRBJ1-2	NA	CASSRRTGKDGYTF	TGTGCCAGCAGCCGCCGGACAGGCAAAGATGGCTACACCTTC
NA	TRBV30	TRBJ2-5	once	CAWSVLRGETQYF	TGTGCCTGGAGTGTACTTCGGGGAGAGACCCAGTACTTC
NA	TRBV3-1/TRBV3-2	TRBJ2-3	NA	CASSLGTLSTDTQYF	TGTGCCAGCAGCCTAGGGACCCTTAGCACAGATACGCAGTATTTT
NA	TRBV5-1	TRBJ1-1	NA	CASSSTDGRLNTEAFF	TGCGCCAGCAGCTCGACCGATGGACGCCTGAACACTGAAGCTTTCTTT
NA	TRBV19	TRBJ1-4	NA	CASSIFAGVNEKLFF	TGTGCCAGTAGTATATTCGCAGGGGTTAATGAAAAACTGTTTTTT
NA	TRBV18	TRBJ2-5	NA	CASSLRQTQETQYF	TGTGCCAGCTCACTTAGACAGACCCAAGAGACCCAGTACTTC
NA	TRBV6-5	TRBJ1-1	NA	CASRRDGNTEAFF	TGTGCCAGCAGACGAGACGGGAACACTGAAGCTTTCTTT
TRBD2	TRBV7-2	TRBJ2-1	NA	CASSSGLLGVSEQFF	TGTGCCAGCAGCTCGGGACTACTAGGGGTTAGTGAGCAGTTCTTC
TRBD2	TRBV9	TRBJ2-1	NA	CASSVTAVGSGRDSQQFF	TGTGCCAGCAGCGTAACCGCGGTTGGTAGCGGGAGGGACTCGCAGCAGTTCTTC
TRBD1	TRBV7-9	TRBJ1-4	NA	CASSTGQGGEKLFF	TGTGCCAGCAGCACGGGACAGGGAGGCGAAAAACTGTTTTTT
TRBD1	TRBV5-1	TRBJ1-1	NA	CASSSGQGFTEAFF	TGCGCCAGCAGCTCTGGACAGGGTTTCACTGAAGCTTTCTTT
TRBD2	TRBV4-3	TRBJ2-5	NA	CASSQGTSGIQETQYF	TGCGCCAGCAGCCAGGGGACTAGCGGAATTCAAGAGACCCAGTACTTC
NA	TRBV4-1	TRBJ1-4	NA	CASSQDPAGLSVSEKLFF	TGCGCCAGCAGCCAAGATCCGGCAGGTCTATCAGTAAGTGAAAAACTGTTTTTT
NA	TRBV11-2	TRBJ1-2	NA	CASSFSGVGYTF	TGTGCCAGCAGCTTTTCAGGGGTCGGCTACACCTTC
NA	TRBV29-1	TRBJ1-1	NA	CSVVSRGKDTEAFF	TGCAGCGTTGTAAGCCGGGGTAAGGACACTGAAGCTTTCTTT
NA	TRBV3-1/TRBV3-2	TRBJ2-7	NA	CASSQTRQRYEQYF	TGTGCCAGCAGCCAAACTCGACAGAGATACGAGCAGTACTTC
NA	TRBV5-6	TRBJ1-4	NA	CASSLADSYNEKLFF	TGTGCCAGCAGCTTGGCCGACAGCTATAATGAAAAACTGTTTTTT
NA	TRBV6-5	TRBJ1-1	NA	CASRSAVLNTEAFF	TGTGCCAGCAGGAGCGCGGTTTTGAACACTGAAGCTTTCTTT
TRBD1	TRBV18	TRBJ1-6	NA	CASSPPAGQGYSPLHF	TGTGCCAGCTCACCACCAGCGGGACAGGGTTATTCACCCCTCCACTTT
TRBD1	TRBV7-7	TRBJ2-5	NA	CASSFSGGGGTQYF	TGTGCCAGCAGCTTTTCAGGGGGTGGTGGGACCCAGTACTTC